These 20 T cell receptor beta chains share one sample of origin, sequenced in a study of blood T cells in healthy people across ages. Primed by a sample-barcoded 5' primer and a J-beta primer mix, a second PCR proceeded for about 7 to 11 cycles. MiXCR, applied by TCRdb to the 5' RACE reads, yields one record per CDR3 protein. Of roughly 500,000 distinct CDR3 sequences detected, 27% appear once; the ten largest clones hold under 20%. Specimen: blood. These receptors were taken from a woman aged 65 to 85 in good health.

The chain recombines TRBV7-9 with TRBJ2-1; D may be TRBD1 (5 bases). The V gene lost 5 bases and the J gene lost 3 bases, with 11 bases spanning the gap. The CDR3 runs 14 residues. From germline, CDR1 is SEHNR and CDR2 FQNEAQ (reference sequence). In nucleotides, the CDR3 is TGTGCCAGCAGCCAAGACAGAAACTACAATGAGCAGTTCTTC. This translates into CASSQDRNYNEQFF.

The genes are TRBV28 and TRBJ2-1; possible D gene TRBD1, 6 bases. V lost 5 bases and J lost 6, with 11 bases in between. This CDR3 contains 13 residues. Germline CDR1 reads MDHEN; CDR2 reads SYDVKM. Written as DNA, the CDR3 is TGTGCCAGCAGTCCACAGGGCAGCAATGAGCAGTTCTTC. It yields the protein CASSPQGSNEQFF.

This clonotype was counted a single time. V gene TRBV29-1 combines with J gene TRBJ2-7; unclear D gene. Trimming stripped 4 bases from V and 0 bases from J, with 10 bases between. The CDR3 length is 13 residues. The germline V gene has CDR1 SQVTM and CDR2 ANQGSEA. The CDR3 bases are TGCAGCGTTGTCCTAGAGTCCTCCTACGAGCAGTACTTC. Translating gives CSVVLESSYEQYF.

This clonotype was picked up a small number of times. The CDR3 loop reads CSARSETSGPYNEQFF. In nucleotides, the CDR3 is TGCAGTGCTAGGAGCGAGACTAGCGGACCCTACAATGAGCAGTTCTTC. The chain has TRBV20-1 and TRBJ2-1, with 9 bases fitting TRBD2. V trimming: 3 bases; J trimming: 2 bases; junction bases outside the gene matches: 8. The CDR3 is made up of 16 amino acids. Germline V gives CDR1 DFQATT, CDR2 SNEGSKA (reference sequence).

The J gene is TRBJ2-3, the V gene TRBV20-1, with 8 bases identical to TRBD2. CDR1 DFQATT and CDR2 SNEGSKA come from the germline V gene (reference sequence). The CDR3 has 15 amino acids. The V gene end was trimmed by 5 bases and the J gene end by 2 bases; junction bases not matched to a gene: 9. The CDR3 is CSAFSAGDVTDTQYF. The CDR3 DNA is TGCAGTGCTTTCTCAGCGGGAGATGTCACAGATACGCAGTATTTT.

J is TRBJ1-2 and V is TRBV4-3; D may be TRBD1 (5 bases). Germline-derived CDR1 and CDR2 are LGHNA and YSLEER. V was trimmed by 0 bases and J by 1 base, leaving 9 bases between them. CDR3 length: 15 amino acids. The CDR3 coding sequence is TGCGCCAGCAGCCAAGAGGGGCGCCTTAACTATGGCTACACCTTC. Protein sequence: CASSQEGRLNYGYTF.

This clonotype was observed a few times. The chain couples TRBV12-3 or TRBV12-4 to TRBJ1-1; TRBD1 might be the D (6 bases). The CDR3 is 14 residues long. The V and J ends lost 7 bases and 0 bases respectively, with 12 bases between them. The CDR3 loop is CASTGQQMNTEAFF. CDR3 DNA: TGTGCCAGCACCGGACAGCAGATGAACACTGAAGCTTTCTTT.

This clonotype was picked up a small number of times. The V and J genes are TRBV5-1 and TRBJ2-3, with 13 bases that match TRBD2. The CDR3 is made up of 17 amino acids. After removal of 0 bases from V and 5 bases from J, the junction contained 6 bases not matched to a gene. Looked up from germline, CDR1 is SGHRS and CDR2 is YFSETQ. The CDR3 DNA reads as TGCGCCAGCAGCTTGGGGACTAGCGGGGGCCATAGAGATACGCAGTATTTT. It codes for CASSLGTSGGHRDTQYF.

The chain employs TRBV19 and TRBJ2-5; D unclear. The end of the DNA fits TRBJ2-1 better, so the J call may be wrong. Per germline, CDR1 LNHDA and CDR2 SQIVND (reference sequence). This CDR3 contains 14 residues. Here the CDR3 reads CASSIRSPLDEQFF. The CDR3 coding sequence is TGTGCCAGTAGTATTCGAAGCCCTCTCGATGAGCAGTTCTTC.

Only a few counts were recorded for this clonotype. The J gene is TRBJ1-2, the V gene TRBV20-1; 12 bases align to TRBD1. Germline V gene lookup returns CDR1 DFQATT and CDR2 SNEGSKA (reference sequence). The CDR3 spans 11 residues. The chain's CDR3 is CGTGGDYGYTF. In DNA form, the CDR3 reads TGCGGGACAGGGGGCGACTATGGCTACACCTTC.

The J gene is TRBJ2-3, the V gene TRBV7-9; D is perhaps TRBD1 (6 bases). Looked up from germline, CDR1 is SEHNR and CDR2 is FQNEAQ (reference sequence). This CDR3 has 13 residues. Trimming removed 8 bases at V and 3 bases at J, with 12 bases between. The CDR3 DNA follows: TGTGCCAGCGTTCCTGGGACAACAGATACGCAGTATTTT. Translating it yields CASVPGTTDTQYF.

This chain connects TRBV11-2 to TRBJ1-4; 7 bases line up with TRBD1. CDR1 and CDR2 (germline): SGHAT, FQNNGV. J was trimmed by 0 bases and V by 3 bases; bases with no gene match: 19. The CDR3 consists of 21 residues. CDR3 nucleotide sequence: TGTGCCAGCAGCTTCGACTTCCGGGACAGTGCTTACCCTGCAACTAATGAAAAACTGTTTTTT. It translates to CASSFDFRDSAYPATNEKLFF.

J is TRBJ1-1 and V is TRBV27; TRBD1 might be the D (6 bases). CDR3 size: 16 residues. Trimming pared 2 bases from V and 0 bases from J, leaving 13 bases between. The germline CDR1 and CDR2 sequences are MNHEY and SMNVEV (reference sequence). The CDR3 bases are TGTGCCAGCAGTTTAACCACGACAGGTATGAACACTGAAGCTTTCTTT. The encoded protein is CASSLTTTGMNTEAFF.

The gene calls are TRBV7-9 and TRBJ1-5; a possible D gene is TRBD1 (5 bases). The CDR3 runs 13 residues. V lost 5 bases, J lost 1 base, and 6 bases lay in between. Germline CDR1 is SEHNR and CDR2 is FQNEAQ (reference sequence). CDR3 loop: CASSRQSNQPQHF. The CDR3 region has the DNA TGTGCCAGCAGCCGACAGAGCAATCAGCCCCAGCATTTT.

This clonotype was seen a few times. The chain couples TRBV20-1 to TRBJ1-3, with 7 bases lining up with TRBD1. J lost 6 bases, V lost 3 bases, and 14 bases had no gene match. Germline loops: CDR1 DFQATT, CDR2 SNEGSKA (reference sequence). This CDR3 contains 16 residues. The CDR3 loop is CSASEKRGRSINTIYF. CDR3 DNA sequence: TGCAGTGCTAGTGAGAAGAGGGGGCGTTCGATAAACACCATATATTTT.

CDR3 sequence: CSVEGDLTDTQYF. In nucleotides, the CDR3 is TGCAGCGTTGAAGGGGACCTCACAGATACGCAGTATTTT. The chain carries TRBV29-1 and TRBJ2-3; either TRBD1 or TRBD2 may fit D (5 bases each). The CDR3 sequence is 13 residues long. CDR1 SQVTM and CDR2 ANQGSEA come from the germline V gene. V dropped 1 base and J dropped 2 bases, with 7 bases sitting between them.

This clonotype has only a few counts. The chain has TRBV20-1 and TRBJ2-4; 8 bases are shared with TRBD2. CDR3 length equals 14 residues. Trimming at V came to 5 bases and at J to 9 bases, leaving 12 bases not matched to a gene. Germline CDR1 is DFQATT and CDR2 is SNEGSKA (reference sequence). CDR3 region: CSARGGQGSRIQYF. For the CDR3, the DNA is TGCAGTGCTCGGGGGGGCCAGGGCTCTCGCATTCAGTACTTC.

A few counts support this clonotype. At one end the junction does not follow the germline gene, possibly because of a read error. V gene TRBV5-1 combines with J gene TRBJ2-2; possibly TRBD1 or TRBD2 for D (5 bases each). CDR3 length: 15 residues. The V gene's germline CDR1 is SGHRS and CDR2 YFSETQ. As DNA, the CDR3 is TGCGCCAGCAGCCCCGGGACGGGGAACACCGGGAAGCTGTTTTTT. Amino acids: CASSPGTGNTGKLFF.

The gene calls are TRBV9 and TRBJ1-4; D possibly corresponds to TRBD1 (6 bases). The CDR3 has 15 amino acids. The germline gives CDR1 SGDLS, CDR2 YYNGEE. V dropped 3 bases and J dropped 7 bases, with 16 bases sitting between them. CDR3 sequence reads: CASSDREGGGEKLFF. The CDR3 bases are TGTGCCAGCAGCGACAGGGAGGGCGGTGGTGAAAAACTGTTTTTT.

The chain employs TRBV12-3 or TRBV12-4 and TRBJ1-2; perhaps TRBD1 as D (5 bases). The V gene lost 7 bases and the J gene lost 4 bases, with 10 bases spanning the gap. The CDR3 loop spans 12 amino acids. The chain's CDR3 is CASTGGSYGYTF. The CDR3 DNA reads as TGTGCCAGCACTGGGGGGTCCTATGGCTACACCTTC.